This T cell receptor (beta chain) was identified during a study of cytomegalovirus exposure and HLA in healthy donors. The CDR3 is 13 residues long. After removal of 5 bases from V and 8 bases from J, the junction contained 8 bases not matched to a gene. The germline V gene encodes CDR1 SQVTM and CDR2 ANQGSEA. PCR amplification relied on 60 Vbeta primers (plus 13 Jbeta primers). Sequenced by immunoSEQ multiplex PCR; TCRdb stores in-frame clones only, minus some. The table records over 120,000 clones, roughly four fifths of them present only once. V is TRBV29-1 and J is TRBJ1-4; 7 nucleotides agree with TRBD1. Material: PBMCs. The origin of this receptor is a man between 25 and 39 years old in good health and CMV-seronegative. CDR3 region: CSVIQGIGEKLFF. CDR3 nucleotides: TGCAGCGTTATACAGGGGATTGGGGAAAAACTGTTTTTT.